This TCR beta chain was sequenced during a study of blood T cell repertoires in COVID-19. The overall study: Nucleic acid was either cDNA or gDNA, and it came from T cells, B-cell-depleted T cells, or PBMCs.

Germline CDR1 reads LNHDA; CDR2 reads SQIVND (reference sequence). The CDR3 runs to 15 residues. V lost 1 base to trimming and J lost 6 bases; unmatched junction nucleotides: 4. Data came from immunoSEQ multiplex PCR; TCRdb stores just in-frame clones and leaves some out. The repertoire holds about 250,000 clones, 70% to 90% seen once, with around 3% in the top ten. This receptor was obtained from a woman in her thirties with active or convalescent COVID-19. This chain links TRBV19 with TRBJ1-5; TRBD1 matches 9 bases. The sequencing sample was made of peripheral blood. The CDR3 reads CASSIVGQGSQPQHF. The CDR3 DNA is TGTGCCAGTAGTATAGTCGGACAGGGGAGTCAGCCCCAGCATTTT.